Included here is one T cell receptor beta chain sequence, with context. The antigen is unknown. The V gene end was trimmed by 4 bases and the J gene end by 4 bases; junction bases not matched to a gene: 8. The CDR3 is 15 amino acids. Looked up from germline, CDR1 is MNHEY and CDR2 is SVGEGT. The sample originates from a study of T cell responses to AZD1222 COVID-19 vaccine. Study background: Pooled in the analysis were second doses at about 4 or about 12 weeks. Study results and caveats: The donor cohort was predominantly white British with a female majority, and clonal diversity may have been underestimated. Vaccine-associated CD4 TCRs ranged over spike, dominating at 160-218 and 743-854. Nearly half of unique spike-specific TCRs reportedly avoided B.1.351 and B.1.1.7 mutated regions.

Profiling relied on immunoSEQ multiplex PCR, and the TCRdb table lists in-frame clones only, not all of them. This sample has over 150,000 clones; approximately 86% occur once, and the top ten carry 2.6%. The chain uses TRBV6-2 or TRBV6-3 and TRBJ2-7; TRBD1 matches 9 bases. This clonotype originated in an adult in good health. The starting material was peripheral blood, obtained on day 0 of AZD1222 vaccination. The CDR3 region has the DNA TGTGCCAGCAGTTCCTCCGGGACAGGGAGGTACGAGCAGTACTTC. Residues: CASSSSGTGRYEQYF.